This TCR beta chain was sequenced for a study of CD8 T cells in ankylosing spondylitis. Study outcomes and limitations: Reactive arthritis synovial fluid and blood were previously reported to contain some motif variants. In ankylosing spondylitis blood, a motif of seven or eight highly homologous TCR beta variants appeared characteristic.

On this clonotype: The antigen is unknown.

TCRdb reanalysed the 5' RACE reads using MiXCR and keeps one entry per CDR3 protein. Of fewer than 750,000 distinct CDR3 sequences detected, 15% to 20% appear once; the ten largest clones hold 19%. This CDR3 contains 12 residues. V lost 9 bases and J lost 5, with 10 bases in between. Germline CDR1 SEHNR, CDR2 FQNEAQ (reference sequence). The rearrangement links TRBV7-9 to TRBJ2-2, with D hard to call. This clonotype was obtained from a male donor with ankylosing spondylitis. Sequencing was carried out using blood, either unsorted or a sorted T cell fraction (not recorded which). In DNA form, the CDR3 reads TGTGCCAGTCAGTCTGGAACCGGGGAGCTGTTTTTT. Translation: CASQSGTGELFF.